This T cell receptor beta chain was sequenced in a study of cytomegalovirus exposure and HLA in healthy donors. Findings and limits, study-wide: Investigators reported 150 to 200 TCR beta chains as tied to cytomegalovirus. DRB1 had the most TCR associations and HLA-C the fewest, a later analysis found, with rates varying by HLA locus. With further analysis later on, most CMV-associated TCR beta chains appeared HLA-restricted.

Germline loops: CDR1 MNHEY, CDR2 SVGAGI. The CDR3 extends over 14 amino acids. 60 Vbeta and 13 Jbeta primers were used in PCR. The assay was immunoSEQ multiplex PCR, and TCRdb's table has in-frame clones only and misses some. The sample comprises about 140,000 clones, about 80% of which are singletons, and roughly 1.9% rests with the top ten. In the case of this clone: What it binds is unknown.

This TCR was sampled from a man in his forties or fifties in good health and CMV-seronegative. Sequenced: PBMCs. The chain is built from TRBV6-5 and TRBJ2-5, with D possibly matching TRBD2 (6 bases). The end of the DNA aligns better with TRBJ2-7, so the J call may be wrong. CDR3 nucleotide sequence: TGTGCCAGCAGCCCCGCGGGGATGGTGGACGAGCAGTACTTC. Residues: CASSPAGMVDEQYF.